Presented here are 23 T cell receptor beta chains from one specimen sequenced in a study of early T cells in non-severe SARS-CoV-2 infection. MiXCR was run by TCRdb on the 5' RACE reads, yielding one entry per CDR3 protein. The sample lists more than 70,000 distinct CDR3 sequences; approximately 13% were seen once. The sequenced sample consisted of whole blood. The source of these receptors is an adult who was a healthcare worker with PCR-confirmed SARS-CoV-2 infection or an uninfected control (not recorded which).

In this sample, this clonotype turned up a few times. The V call is TRBV20-1, the J call TRBJ2-5, with TRBD2 matching over 13 bases. V trimming: 6 bases; J trimming: 5 bases; junction bases outside the gene matches: 3. This CDR3 region has 13 residues. CDR1 and CDR2 from the germline V gene are DFQATT and SNEGSKA (reference sequence). In DNA, the CDR3 is TGCAGTGCCCTACTAGCGGGAGGGGAGACCCAGTACTTC. Protein sequence: CSALLAGGETQYF.

This clonotype has more than one count but fewer than ten. The chain links TRBV30 to TRBJ2-1, with 11 bases that match TRBD2. The CDR3 is made up of 17 amino acids. Germline V gives CDR1 GTSNPN, CDR2 SVGIG (reference sequence). The V segment lost 5 bases and the J segment 8 bases; nucleotides outside the gene matches: 17. This chain's CDR3 is CAWGGTIAGGDIYEQFF. CDR3 DNA: TGTGCCTGGGGAGGGACTATAGCGGGAGGGGACATCTATGAGCAGTTCTTC.

The chain carries TRBV20-1 and TRBJ2-5; D is perhaps TRBD2 (6 bases). CDR1 and CDR2 from the germline V gene are DFQATT and SNEGSKA (reference sequence). Trimming pared 1 base from V and 4 bases from J, leaving 7 bases between. This CDR3 spans 12 amino acids. The CDR3 sequence is CSARGRGETQYF. The DNA of the CDR3 is TGCAGTGCTAGAGGGAGGGGAGAGACCCAGTACTTC.

This clonotype was detected ten times or more. J is TRBJ2-2 and V is TRBV9, with TRBD2 matching 12 bases. V shed 3 bases and J 1 base; nucleotides not matched to a gene: 4. The CDR3 runs 17 residues. Germline CDR1 SGDLS, CDR2 YYNGEE. The CDR3 spells CASSAGLAGWNTGELFF. The CDR3 DNA follows: TGTGCCAGCAGCGCCGGACTAGCGGGATGGAACACCGGGGAGCTGTTTTTT.

This clonotype was seen only a few times. The chain uses TRBV14 and TRBJ2-6; D might be TRBD1 (5 bases). With 3 bases removed from V and 0 bases from J, the gap between germline ends came to 12 bases. The CDR3 covers 17 residues. Germline V gene sequence: CDR1 SGHDN, CDR2 FVKESK. The CDR3 is CASSQQQVNSGANVLTF. The CDR3 nucleotides read TGTGCCAGCAGCCAGCAACAGGTCAACTCTGGGGCCAACGTCCTGACTTTC.

V usage is TRBV27 and J usage is TRBJ2-5; D is possibly TRBD1 (5 bases). This CDR3 region has 14 residues. Germline loops: CDR1 MNHEY, CDR2 SMNVEV (reference sequence). With 3 bases removed from V and 2 bases from J, the gap between germline ends came to 10 bases. The CDR3 protein is CASSFWAGQETQYF. The CDR3 DNA is TGTGCCAGCAGTTTTTGGGCAGGGCAAGAGACCCAGTACTTC.

The V gene is TRBV29-1, the J gene TRBJ1-1; D uncertain. This CDR3 comprises 14 residues. Germline CDR1 reads SQVTM; CDR2 reads ANQGSEA. V was cut by 4 bases and J by 0 bases, with 12 bases left in between. CDR3 residues: CSVARNNMNTEAFF. CDR3 in DNA: TGCAGCGTTGCGCGTAACAACATGAACACTGAAGCTTTCTTT. Drawing the rest from reference TRBV29-1 and TRBJ1-1, the complete variable domain is SAVISQKPSRDICQRGTSLTIQCQVDSQVTMMFWYRQQPGQSLTLIATANQGSEATYESGFVIDKFPISRPNLTFSTLTVSNMSPEDSSIYLCSVARNNMNTEAFFGQGTRLTVV.

This clonotype has a count of ten or more. One junction end disagrees with the germline gene, perhaps due to a read error. The rearrangement uses TRBV7-8 and TRBJ2-1; tentatively, D is TRBD2 (6 bases). The germline V gene has CDR1 SGHVS and CDR2 FQNEAQ. The CDR3 is made up of 17 amino acids. In nucleotides, the CDR3 is TGTGCCAGCACCTTAATCGGAAATAGCGGAGGTTGGAATGAGCAGTTCTTC. Protein product: CASTLIGNSGGWNEQFF.

The rearrangement links TRBV7-7 to TRBJ2-2; no firm D call. Germline V gives CDR1 SSHAT, CDR2 FNYEAQ (reference sequence). This CDR3 spans 14 amino acids. The CDR3 DNA reads as TGTGCTAGCTCCTCCGGTCGGGACACCGGGGAGCTGTTTTTT. Its protein is CASSSGRDTGELFF. Complete variable domain (other parts from reference TRBV7-7 and TRBJ2-2): GAGVSQSPRYKVTKRGQDVTLRCDPISSHATLYWYQQALGQGPEFLTYFNYEAQPDKSGLPSDRFSAERPEGSISTLTIQRTEQRDSAMYRCASSSGRDTGELFFGEGSRLTVL.

This clonotype was detected a few times. The rearrangement links TRBV24-1 to TRBJ1-4; tentatively, D is TRBD1 (6 bases). V was pared by 2 bases and J by 8 bases, with 14 bases between. CDR1 is KGHDR and CDR2 is SFDVKD in the germline V gene. The CDR3 sequence is 15 residues long. The CDR3: CATSDWGPQGEKLFF. CDR3 bases: TGTGCCACCAGTGATTGGGGGCCACAGGGCGAAAAACTGTTTTTT.

This clonotype was seen repeatedly, ten times or more. The chain carries TRBV5-1 and TRBJ2-7, with D unresolved. V gave up 6 bases and J gave up 3 bases, with 10 bases separating them. Germline CDR1 is SGHRS and CDR2 is YFSETQ. The CDR3 totals 12 residues. The CDR3 region has the DNA TGCGCCAGCAATGCCGCCGACTACGAGCAGTACTTC. As protein: CASNAADYEQYF.

This clonotype was observed a few times. The chain recombines TRBV18 with TRBJ2-2; D perhaps matches TRBD2 (7 bases). Germline values: CDR1 KGHSH, CDR2 LQKENI. The V and J ends lost 3 bases and 7 bases respectively, with 21 bases between them. The length of the CDR3 is 17 residues. CDR3 sequence: CASSPLGSAGANGELFF. For the CDR3, the DNA is TGTGCCAGCTCACCCCTCGGATCGGCGGGGGCAAACGGGGAGCTGTTTTTT.

This clonotype appeared many times. This rearrangement joins TRBV29-1 to TRBJ2-7; 7 nucleotides match TRBD1. From germline, CDR1 is SQVTM and CDR2 ANQGSEA. The CDR3 loop spans 14 amino acids. The V segment lost 5 bases and the J segment 2 bases; nucleotides outside the gene matches: 9. The CDR3 nucleotides are TGCAGCGTTACTCGGGACAGCGGACCCTACGAGCAGTACTTC. Translating it yields CSVTRDSGPYEQYF.

V usage is TRBV7-9 and J usage is TRBJ2-7; 7 nucleotides align to TRBD1. Germline V lookup: CDR1 SEHNR, CDR2 FQNEAQ (reference sequence). The CDR3 covers 14 residues. Germline trimming cut 0 bases from V and 2 bases from J; bases unmatched to any gene: 1. CDR3 bases: TGTGCCAGCAGCTTAGCTGGGACAGCCTACGAGCAGTACTTC. Encoded protein: CASSLAGTAYEQYF.

The chain employs TRBV11-2 and TRBJ2-1; D uncertain. V lost 1 base and J lost 3, with 16 bases in between. Germline V gene lookup returns CDR1 SGHAT and CDR2 FQNNGV. This CDR3 spans 17 amino acids. The chain's CDR3 is CASSLGHSVMVYNEQFF. Here the CDR3 DNA reads TGTGCCAGCAGCTTAGGCCACTCTGTTATGGTCTACAATGAGCAGTTCTTC.

The chain has TRBV5-8 and TRBJ1-2; TRBD1 matches 7 bases. The V gene end was trimmed by 2 bases and the J gene end by 1 base; junction bases not matched to a gene: 11. This CDR3 has 17 amino acids. Germline assignment: CDR1 SGHTS and CDR2 YDEGEE. This CDR3 is CASSFRGTELINYGYTF. DNA of the CDR3: TGTGCCAGCAGCTTCCGCGGGACAGAGTTAATTAACTATGGCTACACCTTC.

This clonotype was counted a few times. The V call is TRBV10-3, the J call TRBJ2-3; 10 bases are shared with TRBD2. CDR1 is ENHRY and CDR2 is SYGVKD in the germline V gene. There are 14 residues in the CDR3. After removal of 8 bases from V and 5 bases from J, the junction contained 7 bases not matched to a gene. The CDR3 region has the DNA TGTGCCATCGGACCGGGACTAGCGTTAGATACGCAGTATTTT. Protein: CAIGPGLALDTQYF.

This chain joins TRBV7-2 and TRBJ2-3; 9 bases agree with TRBD2. CDR1 and CDR2 (germline): SGHTA, FQGNSA. CDR3 length: 16 residues. The ends lost 6 bases at V and 2 bases at J; junction bases unmatched: 9. This CDR3 reads CASRRRLAEFTDTQYF. The DNA for the CDR3 is TGTGCCAGCAGGCGCCGACTAGCGGAGTTCACAGATACGCAGTATTTT.

There are a few counts of this clonotype. This chain joins TRBV4-2 and TRBJ1-6, with no clear D. The CDR3 runs to 14 residues. V was pared by 2 bases and J by 9 bases, with 11 bases between. Germline V CDR1 and CDR2: LGHNA, YNFKEQ. CDR3: CASSQWGAASPLHF. CDR3 sequence (DNA): TGTGCCAGCAGCCAATGGGGAGCGGCTTCACCCCTCCACTTT.

This clonotype has only a few counts. V gene TRBV21-1 combines with J gene TRBJ2-7; TRBD1 reflects the table's D call only, with no check against the DNA. TRBV21-1 is a pseudogene segment. The length of the CDR3 is 15 residues. DNA for the CDR3: TGTGCCAGCAGCACAAACAGGGACACCCCGCGGGAGCAGTACTTC. As protein: CASSTNRDTPREQYF.

This clonotype was picked up a small number of times. The V and J genes are TRBV18 and TRBJ1-1; D may be TRBD1 (5 bases). Germline V gene data show CDR1 as KGHSH and CDR2 as LQKENI. The CDR3 is 15 amino acids. Trimming removed 2 bases from V and 3 bases from J, with 13 bases in between. The CDR3 here is CASSPIKGMDTEAFF. The CDR3 nucleotides read TGTGCCAGCTCACCAATTAAGGGGATGGACACTGAAGCTTTCTTT.

The chain recombines TRBV9 with TRBJ1-6; TRBD1 aligns across 9 bases. Trimming at V came to 2 bases and at J to 9 bases, leaving 6 bases not matched to a gene. The CDR3 has 15 residues. In germline, CDR1 is SGDLS, CDR2 YYNGEE. In DNA form, the CDR3 reads TGTGCCAGCAGCGTTACCGGGACAGGGATTTCACCCCTCCACTTT. Encoded protein: CASSVTGTGISPLHF.

The chain uses TRBV19 and TRBJ1-6; D uncertain. V gave up 6 bases and J gave up 7 bases, with 10 bases separating them. CDR1 LNHDA and CDR2 SQIVND come from the germline V gene (reference sequence). The CDR3 spans 13 residues. CDR3 bases: TGTGCCAGTAGCAGAGACCCGAATTCACCCCTCCACTTT. It codes for CASSRDPNSPLHF.